This T cell receptor (beta chain) was sequenced during a study of blood T cell repertoires in COVID-19 (dated by TCRdb to 2020 to 2021). For the study in its entirety: The collaborator samples originated in the United States, Italy and Spain and spanned the acute and convalescent phases of COVID-19. A de-identified subject ID, COVID-19 status, age in years and sex were almost always included in the sample metadata. The material from the prospective study consisted of cDNA or gDNA derived from T cells, B-cell-depleted T cells, or PBMCs. The dataset comprised deeply sampled blood TCRbeta repertoires from subjects exposed to, actively infected with, or recovered from COVID-19. Where available, HLA class I and class II types were taken from metadata supplied by the sample provider and were not determined by assay-based typing. Samples came from the ongoing ImmuneRACE study (first 160 participants) plus 1,254 subjects from 6 global collaborators. The repertoires were made available in a free public database intended to serve as a resource for research on the immune response to SARS-CoV-2.

TCRbeta CDR3 regions were amplified from genomic DNA by means of the immunoSEQ Assay, a bias-controlled multiplex PCR. Per the original workflow: Nucleated cell counts per sample were estimated from amplification of reference gene primers within the assay. To quantify the absolute abundance of each unique TCRbeta CDR3 rearrangement, sequence reads were collapsed and filtered. For each sample, productive Simpson clonality was calculated as the square root of Simpson's diversity index across productive rearrangements. The table comes from immuneACCESS by way of TCRdb, which keeps in-frame sequences with V and J called. Part of the clones is missing from these tables; in studies checked, under half for an unresolved V gene and the rest for unknown reasons. The V and J calls and clone size were taken over from that table, and D and trimming were inferred from the DNA. The sample yields 150,000 to 200,000 clones; 75% to 90% were counted once. Around 0.77% of the sample lies in the top ten.

A word on this clone: Its recognized antigen is unknown. Base qualities are not at hand, and no much larger clone is one base apart.

Participants in the prospective study were enrolled through a virtual design, were aged about 18 to 90 years, and lived in approximately 25 United States geographic areas. To assign participants to cohorts, the prospective study relied on clinical history that participants themselves reported in a screening survey and a study questionnaire. ImmuneRACE Cohort 3 recovered participants were defined by two consecutive negative NP/OP PCR tests, healthcare professional clearance, or symptom resolution. In the prospective study, whole blood, serum and a nasopharyngeal or oropharyngeal swab were collected from each participant by mobile phlebotomists. Participants in the prospective study had the option to provide additional blood draws and questionnaires over a roughly 2-month period. Before DNA extraction, blood samples from the prospective study were shipped at room temperature or frozen. Broad study findings and their caveats: The amount of clinical and demographic metadata varied by source and participant and was provided uncurated.

The TCR comes from a woman under 30 who had recovered from COVID-19. Sequencing was performed on PBMCs or T cells enriched from blood (not recorded which).

The DNA sequence follows: TGTGCCAGCAGCCACACTAGCGGGAGAGGCGCTGAGCAGTTCTTC. Its coded protein is CASSHTSGRGAEQFF. The chain was built from TRBV5-6 and TRBJ2-1, with 11 junctional bases fitting TRBD2. The CDR3 starts with the cysteine, ends with the phenylalanine, and has 15 residues. Of all the DNA, just the CDR3 is kept, 45 bases in frame from base 1. CDR1 and CDR2, looked up from the germline V gene, are SGHDT and YYEEEE. For this chain, trimming is 4 bases at the V end and 9 bases at the J end, and the number of junction bases without a gene match is 9.